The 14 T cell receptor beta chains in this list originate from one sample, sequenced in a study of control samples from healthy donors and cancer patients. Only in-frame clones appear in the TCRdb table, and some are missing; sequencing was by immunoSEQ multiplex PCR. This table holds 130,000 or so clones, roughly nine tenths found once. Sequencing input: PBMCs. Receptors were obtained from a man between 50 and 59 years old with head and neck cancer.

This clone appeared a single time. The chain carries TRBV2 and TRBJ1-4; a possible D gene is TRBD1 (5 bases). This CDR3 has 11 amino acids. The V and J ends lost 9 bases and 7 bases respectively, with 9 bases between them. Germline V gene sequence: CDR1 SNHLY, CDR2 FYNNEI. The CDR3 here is CASSGFEKLFF. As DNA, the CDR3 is TGTGCCAGTTCAGGGTTTGAAAAACTGTTTTTT.

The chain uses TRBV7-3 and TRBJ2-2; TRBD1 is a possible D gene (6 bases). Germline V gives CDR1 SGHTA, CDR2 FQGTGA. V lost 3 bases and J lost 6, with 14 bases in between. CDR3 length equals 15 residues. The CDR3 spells CASSLGAGLAGELFF. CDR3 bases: TGTGCCAGCAGCTTGGGGGCAGGGCTGGCCGGGGAGCTGTTTTTT. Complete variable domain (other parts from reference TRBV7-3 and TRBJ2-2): GAGVSQTPSNKVTEKGKYVELRCDPISGHTALYWYRQSLGQGPEFLIYFQGTGAADDSGLPNDRFFAVRPEGSVSTLKIQRTERGDSAVYLCASSLGAGLAGELFFGEGSRLTVL.

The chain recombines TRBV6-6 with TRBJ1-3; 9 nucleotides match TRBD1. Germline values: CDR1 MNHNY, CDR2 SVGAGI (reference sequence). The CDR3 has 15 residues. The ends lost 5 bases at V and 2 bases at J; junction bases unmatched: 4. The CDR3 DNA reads TGTGCCAGCAGTACCAGGACAGGGGCTGGAAACACCATATATTTT. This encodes CASSTRTGAGNTIYF.

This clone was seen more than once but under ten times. CDR3 sequence: CATSEGGINEQFF. The CDR3 nucleotides are TGTGCCACCAGTGAGGGGGGGATCAATGAGCAGTTCTTC. The chain employs TRBV24-1 and TRBJ2-1, with 7 bases matching TRBD2. The V gene end was trimmed by 4 bases and the J gene end by 6 bases; junction bases not matched to a gene: 2. The germline V gene has CDR1 KGHDR and CDR2 SFDVKD. The CDR3 loop spans 13 amino acids.

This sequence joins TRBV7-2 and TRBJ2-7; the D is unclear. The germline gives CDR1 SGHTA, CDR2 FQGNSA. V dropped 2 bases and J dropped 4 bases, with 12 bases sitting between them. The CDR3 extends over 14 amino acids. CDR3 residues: CASSLRQGWYEQYF. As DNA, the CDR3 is TGTGCCAGCAGCTTACGTCAAGGGTGGTACGAGCAGTACTTC.

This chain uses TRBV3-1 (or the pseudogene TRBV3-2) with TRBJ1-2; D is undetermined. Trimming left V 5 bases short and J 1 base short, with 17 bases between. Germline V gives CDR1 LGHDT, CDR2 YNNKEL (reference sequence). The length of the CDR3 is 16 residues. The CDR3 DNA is TGTGCCAGCAGCTCGCGAGGGAGTGGCGGTAACTATGGCTACACCTTC. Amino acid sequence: CASSSRGSGGNYGYTF.

This chain's CDR3 is CASKIINEKLFF. CDR3 bases: TGTGCCAGCAAAATCATTAATGAAAAACTGTTTTTT. The chain carries TRBV2 and TRBJ1-4; D not resolved. CDR1 is SNHLY, CDR2 FYNNEI, per germline. V lost 7 bases, J lost 4 bases, and 7 bases lay in between. CDR3 length equals 12 residues.

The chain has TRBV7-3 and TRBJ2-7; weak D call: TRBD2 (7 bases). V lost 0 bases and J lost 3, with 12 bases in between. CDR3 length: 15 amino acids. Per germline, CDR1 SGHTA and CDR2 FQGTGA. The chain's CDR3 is CASSLTGGGLYEQYF. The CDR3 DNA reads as TGTGCCAGCAGCTTAACTGGCGGGGGCCTCTACGAGCAGTACTTC. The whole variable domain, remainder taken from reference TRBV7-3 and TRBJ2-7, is GAGVSQTPSNKVTEKGKYVELRCDPISGHTALYWYRQSLGQGPEFLIYFQGTGAADDSGLPNDRFFAVRPEGSVSTLKIQRTERGDSAVYLCASSLTGGGLYEQYFGPGTRLTVT.

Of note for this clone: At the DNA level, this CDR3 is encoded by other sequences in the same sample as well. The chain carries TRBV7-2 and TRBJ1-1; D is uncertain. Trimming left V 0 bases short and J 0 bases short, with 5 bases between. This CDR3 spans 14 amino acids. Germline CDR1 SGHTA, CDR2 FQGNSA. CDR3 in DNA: TGTGCCAGCAGCTTAGCGGGCCTGAACACTGAAGCTTTCTTT. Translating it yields CASSLAGLNTEAFF.

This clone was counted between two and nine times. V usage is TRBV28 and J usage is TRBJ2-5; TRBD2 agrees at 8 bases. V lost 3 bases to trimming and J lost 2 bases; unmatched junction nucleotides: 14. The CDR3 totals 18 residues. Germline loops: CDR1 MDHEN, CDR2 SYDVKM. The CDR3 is CASSFYTGRVVGQETQYF. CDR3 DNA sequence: TGTGCCAGCAGTTTCTACACCGGGAGGGTAGTGGGGCAAGAGACCCAGTACTTC.

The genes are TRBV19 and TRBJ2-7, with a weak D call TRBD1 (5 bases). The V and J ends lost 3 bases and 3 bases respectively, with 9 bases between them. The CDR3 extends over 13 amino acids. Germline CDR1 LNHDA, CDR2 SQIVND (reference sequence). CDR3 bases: TGTGCCAGTAGTATTGGGGCCAACTACGAGCAGTACTTC. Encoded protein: CASSIGANYEQYF.

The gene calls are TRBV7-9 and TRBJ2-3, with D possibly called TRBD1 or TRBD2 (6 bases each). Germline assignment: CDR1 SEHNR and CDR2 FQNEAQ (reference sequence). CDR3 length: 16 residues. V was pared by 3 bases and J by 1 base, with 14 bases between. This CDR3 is CASSFTPGGGTDTQYF. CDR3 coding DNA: TGTGCCAGCAGCTTTACCCCCGGGGGCGGCACAGATACGCAGTATTTT.

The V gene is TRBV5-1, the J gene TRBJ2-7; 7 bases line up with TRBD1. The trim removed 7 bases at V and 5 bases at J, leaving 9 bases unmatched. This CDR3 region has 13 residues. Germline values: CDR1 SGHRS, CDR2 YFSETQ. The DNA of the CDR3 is TGCGCCAGCCGGGACAGTAGTTGGGACGAGCAGTACTTC. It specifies CASRDSSWDEQYF.

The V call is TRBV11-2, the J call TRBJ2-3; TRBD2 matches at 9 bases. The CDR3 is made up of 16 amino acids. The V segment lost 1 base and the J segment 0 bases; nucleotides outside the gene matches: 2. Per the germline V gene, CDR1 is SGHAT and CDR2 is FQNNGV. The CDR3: CASSLAAGGSTDTQYF. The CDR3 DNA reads TGTGCCAGCAGCTTAGCAGCGGGAGGCAGCACAGATACGCAGTATTTT. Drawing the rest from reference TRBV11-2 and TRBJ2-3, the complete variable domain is EAGVAQSPRYKIIEKRQSVAFWCNPISGHATLYWYQQILGQGPKLLIQFQNNGVVDDSQLPKDRFSAERLKGVDSTLKIQPAKLEDSAVYLCASSLAAGGSTDTQYFGPGTRLTVL.